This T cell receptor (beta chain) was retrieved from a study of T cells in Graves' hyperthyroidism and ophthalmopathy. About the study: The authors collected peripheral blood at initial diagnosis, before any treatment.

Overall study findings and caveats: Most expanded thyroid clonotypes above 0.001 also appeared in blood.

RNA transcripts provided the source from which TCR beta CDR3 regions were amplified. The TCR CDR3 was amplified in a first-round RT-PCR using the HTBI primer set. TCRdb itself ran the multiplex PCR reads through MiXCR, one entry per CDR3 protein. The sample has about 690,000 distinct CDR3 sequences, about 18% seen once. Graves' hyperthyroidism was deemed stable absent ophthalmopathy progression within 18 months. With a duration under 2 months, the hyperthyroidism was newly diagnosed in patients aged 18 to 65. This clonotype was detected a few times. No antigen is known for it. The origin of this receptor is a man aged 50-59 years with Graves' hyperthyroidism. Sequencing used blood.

The CDR3 here is CASSLGLAGVRELFF. CDR3 nucleotide sequence: TGTGCCAGCAGTTTAGGTCTAGCGGGAGTGAGGGAGCTGTTTTTT. This chain uses TRBV27 with TRBJ2-2, with 10 bases that match TRBD2. The CDR3 totals 15 residues. CDR1 is MNHEY and CDR2 is SMNVEV in the germline V gene (reference sequence). Unmatched junction bases numbered 6, after V lost 2 bases and J lost 9 bases.